Described below is a single T cell receptor (beta chain) sequence and its context. Terminally differentiated effector memory CD45RA+ cells were excluded by CCR7 positive selection of CD45RO-negative cells. Per germline, CDR1 LNHDA and CDR2 SQIVND (reference sequence). This CDR3 has 17 amino acids. V was pared by 1 base and J by 2 bases, with 6 bases of the junction left unmatched. The data were taken from a study of shared clonotypes between healthy human individuals. The authors' processing: Junction-only immunoSEQ data arrived without quality scores, meaning filtering differed. TCRdb keeps only in-frame clones here, not all; method: immunoSEQ multiplex PCR. V and J calls plus clone size are reproduced from that table; the DNA served to infer D and trimming. The table records about 2,100,000 clones, roughly 91% of them present only once.

V is TRBV19 and J is TRBJ2-1, with TRBD2 matching over 9 bases. Sequencing input: naive CD8+ T cells from PBMCs. The clonotype was recovered from a man between 18 and 35 years old in good health. Some clones in this sample may be carry-over from other donors' samples. The CDR3 coding sequence is TGTGCCAGTAGTATAGTGGCGGGACTAGCCCCCTACAATGAGCAGTTCTTC. Encoded protein: CASSIVAGLAPYNEQFF.